Following are 25 T cell receptor beta chains from one sample sequenced in a study of shared clonotypes between healthy human individuals. Sequencing was performed with immunoSEQ multiplex PCR; in TCRdb, only in-frame clones are kept and a portion is missing. The sample lists under 2,500,000 clones, almost 96% occurring once. Sequences were obtained from naive CD4+ T cells sorted from blood. As for subset: CD45RA+ positively selected. Receptors originate from a young man in good health.

On this clone: The sample holds other DNA sequences that translate to the same CDR3. The rearrangement joins TRBV2 to TRBJ1-6; D is unclear. The germline gives CDR1 SNHLY, CDR2 FYNNEI. The CDR3 spans 14 residues. The V gene lost 6 bases and the J gene lost 7 bases, with 13 bases spanning the gap. CDR3 loop: CASRGQADNSPLHF. The CDR3, as DNA: TGTGCCAGCAGAGGGCAGGCGGACAATTCACCCCTCCACTTT.

V usage is TRBV4-3 and J usage is TRBJ2-1; 8 bases are a match to TRBD1. Germline CDR1 LGHNA, CDR2 YSLEER. Trimming cost V 4 bases and J 7 bases; bases outside gene matches: 6. The CDR3 length is 14 residues. The CDR3: CASSLQGGWNEQFF. CDR3 sequence (DNA): TGCGCCAGCAGCCTACAGGGGGGTTGGAATGAGCAGTTCTTC.

The chain uses TRBV5-1 and TRBJ1-4; unclear D gene. Germline values: CDR1 SGHRS, CDR2 YFSETQ. Trimming stripped 0 bases from V and 4 bases from J, with 13 bases between. The length of the CDR3 is 16 residues. The DNA of the CDR3 is TGCGCCAGCAGCTTGGGGGGTAGGATGGGTAATGAAAAACTGTTTTTT. It translates to CASSLGGRMGNEKLFF.

The table lists this clone with a count of one. This is likely a read error, given that the CDR3 carries no conserved phenylalanine or tryptophan at its end. It is unclear where the CDR3 begins or ends on the DNA, so no DNA is shown, and the CDR3 is as TCRdb lists it. The CDR3 sequence is CASSLAIGQDETLTGFLS. The V and J genes are TRBV5-4 and TRBJ1-1; TRBD1 was called by the table and not checked on the DNA. Germline V lookup: CDR1 SGHNT, CDR2 YYREEE (reference sequence). Inclusive of both ends, the CDR3 amounts to 18 amino acids.

This chain connects TRBV6-6 to TRBJ2-5; D is undetermined. Trimming stripped 5 bases from V and 2 bases from J, with 9 bases between. The V gene's germline CDR1 is MNHNY and CDR2 SVGAGI (reference sequence). This CDR3 is built from 13 residues. DNA of the CDR3: TGTGCCAGCAGTGACCGTCCACAAGAGACCCAGTACTTC. Encoded protein: CASSDRPQETQYF.

The chain links TRBV9 to TRBJ2-7, with D perhaps matching TRBD1 (6 bases). Looked up from germline, CDR1 is SGDLS and CDR2 is YYNGEE. V shed 0 bases and J shed 3 bases, with 16 bases lying between them. The CDR3 spans 16 residues. This CDR3 reads CASSVGGRDTFYEQYF. DNA for the CDR3: TGTGCCAGCAGCGTAGGTGGCCGGGACACCTTCTACGAGCAGTACTTC.

This chain uses TRBV29-1 with TRBJ2-7, with 7 nucleotides matching TRBD1. Germline assignment: CDR1 SQVTM and CDR2 ANQGSEA. J lost 1 base, V lost 3 bases, and 6 bases had no gene match. The CDR3 totals 14 residues. CDR3 DNA: TGCAGCGTTGAGGAACAGGGGAAATCCTACGAGCAGTACTTC. Translated, it gives CSVEEQGKSYEQYF.

This clone was observed a handful of times. The chain links TRBV2 to TRBJ2-2, with TRBD2 matching 7 bases. The CDR3 is made up of 13 amino acids. CDR1 is SNHLY, CDR2 FYNNEI, per germline. Losses at the gene ends were 6 bases for V and 7 bases for J; bases not matched to a gene: 5. CDR3 DNA: TGTGCCAGCAGCCTTTGGACTAGCGGGGAGCTGTTTTTT. Translation gives CASSLWTSGELFF.

This chain uses TRBV7-9 with TRBJ2-6; no definite D call. V lost 2 bases to trimming and J lost 0 bases, with 8 bases between them. The germline V gene has CDR1 SEHNR and CDR2 FQNEAQ (reference sequence). The CDR3 extends over 16 amino acids. The CDR3 nucleotides read TGTGCCAGCAGCTTATATGTCAGCTCTGGGGCCAACGTCCTGACTTTC. Amino acid sequence: CASSLYVSSGANVLTF.

The chain recombines TRBV11-2 with TRBJ2-5, with 11 positions matching TRBD1. The CDR3 loop spans 15 amino acids. CDR1 and CDR2 (germline): SGHAT, FQNNGV. With V trimmed by 3 bases and J by 3 bases, 3 bases remained unmatched. CDR3 sequence: CASSFGTGGEETQYF. The DNA for the CDR3 is TGTGCCAGCAGCTTTGGGACAGGGGGAGAAGAGACCCAGTACTTC.

A remark on this clone: Additional DNA sequences in this sample encode the identical CDR3. The CDR3 region has the DNA TGTGCCAGCAGCTTACAAGGTAGCTATGGCTACACCTTC. It is translated as CASSLQGSYGYTF. The chain couples TRBV7-9 to TRBJ1-2; D uncertain. Per germline, CDR1 SEHNR and CDR2 FQNEAQ (reference sequence). There are 13 residues in the CDR3. Trimming pared 2 bases from V and 4 bases from J, leaving 8 bases between.

The V and J genes are TRBV30 and TRBJ2-2; D perhaps matches TRBD2 (5 bases). Trimming took 1 base from V and 4 from J, leaving 7 bases between them. The CDR3 totals 13 residues. Looked up from germline, CDR1 is GTSNPN and CDR2 is SVGIG (reference sequence). This CDR3 is CAWSEDFTGELFF. The CDR3 DNA follows: TGTGCCTGGAGTGAGGACTTCACCGGGGAGCTGTTTTTT.

This chain links TRBV10-1 with TRBJ2-7; D not certain. This CDR3 is built from 11 residues. Germline CDR1 reads WNHNN; CDR2 reads SYGVQD (reference sequence). The germline V and J ends were trimmed by 2 bases and 6 bases, with 5 bases remaining between them. The CDR3 loop is CASSEGSEQYF. The CDR3 DNA sequence: TGCGCCAGCAGTGAGGGAAGCGAGCAGTACTTC.

The gene calls are TRBV6-6 and TRBJ1-5, with TRBD1 matching over 8 bases. The germline V gene has CDR1 MNHNY and CDR2 SVGAGI (reference sequence). The CDR3 extends over 13 amino acids. After removal of 8 bases from V and 6 bases from J, the junction contained 6 bases not matched to a gene. The CDR3 here is CASGGTGGQPQHF. The CDR3 nucleotides read TGTGCCAGCGGTGGGACAGGAGGTCAGCCCCAGCATTTT.

The chain couples TRBV6-1 to TRBJ2-2; tentatively, D is TRBD1 (5 bases). CDR1 and CDR2 (germline): MNHNS, SASEGT. Trimming stripped 6 bases from V and 2 bases from J, with 13 bases between. This CDR3 region has 15 residues. The CDR3, as DNA: TGTGCCAGCAGCGTCGACAGACCCAACACCGGGGAGCTGTTTTTT. Protein product: CASSVDRPNTGELFF.

The J gene is TRBJ1-5, the V gene TRBV18; D not certain. This CDR3 has 15 amino acids. CDR1 is KGHSH and CDR2 is LQKENI in the germline V gene. V was cut by 6 bases and J by 3 bases, with 15 bases left in between. The CDR3 here is CASSPPGGINQPQHF. CDR3 DNA sequence: TGTGCCAGCTCCCCGCCCGGAGGGATCAATCAGCCCCAGCATTTT.

The chain combines TRBV5-1 with TRBJ2-7; D may match TRBD1 or TRBD2 (5 bases each). The V gene's germline CDR1 is SGHRS and CDR2 YFSETQ. The CDR3 consists of 13 residues. Trimming pared 3 bases from V and 2 bases from J, leaving 9 bases between. The chain's CDR3 is CASSSGAAYEQYF. The CDR3 bases are TGCGCCAGCAGCTCCGGGGCCGCCTACGAGCAGTACTTC. The variable domain in full, completed from reference TRBV5-1 and TRBJ2-7, reads KAGVTQTPRYLIKTRGQQVTLSCSPISGHRSVSWYQQTPGQGLQFLFEYFSETQRNKGNFPGRFSGRQFSNSRSEMNVSTLELGDSALYLCASSSGAAYEQYFGPGTRLTVT.

The V call is TRBV19, the J call TRBJ2-7; 10 nucleotides line up with TRBD1. This CDR3 spans 13 amino acids. Trimming cost V 6 bases and J 5 bases; bases outside gene matches: 4. CDR1 is LNHDA and CDR2 is SQIVND in the germline V gene (reference sequence). CDR3 amino acids: CASRGQGGDEQYF. The CDR3 bases are TGTGCCAGTAGAGGACAGGGGGGAGACGAGCAGTACTTC.

J is TRBJ2-1 and V is TRBV6-1, with no clear D. V shed 2 bases and J shed 6 bases, with 8 bases lying between them. CDR3 length equals 13 residues. From germline, CDR1 is MNHNS and CDR2 SASEGT. The CDR3 nucleotides read TGTGCCAGCAGTGAACAAGGGATCAATGAGCAGTTCTTC. This translates into CASSEQGINEQFF.

The J gene is TRBJ1-3, the V gene TRBV5-4; 9 nucleotides align to TRBD1. The CDR3 spans 15 residues. CDR1 is SGHNT, CDR2 YYREEE, per germline (reference sequence). The V and J ends lost 4 bases and 4 bases, in that order; junction bases with no gene match: 6. The CDR3 sequence: CASSPGGQGGNTIYF. The CDR3 nucleotides are TGTGCCAGCAGCCCGGGGGGACAGGGCGGAAACACCATATATTTT. Filled out from reference TRBV5-4 and TRBJ1-3, the complete variable domain reads ETGVTQSPTHLIKTRGQQVTLRCSSQSGHNTVSWYQQALGQGPQFIFQYYREEENGRGNFPPRFSGLQFPNYSSELNVNALELDDSALYLCASSPGGQGGNTIYFGEGSWLTVV.

This chain joins TRBV2 and TRBJ2-5; TRBD2 matches 7 bases. Germline V gene sequence: CDR1 SNHLY, CDR2 FYNNEI. Germline trimming cut 3 bases from V and 0 bases from J; bases unmatched to any gene: 7. This CDR3 has 16 residues. In DNA form, the CDR3 reads TGTGCCAGCAGTGAGGTCCAAGCGGGACACCAAGAGACCCAGTACTTC. This gives the protein CASSEVQAGHQETQYF.

The gene calls are TRBV18 and TRBJ1-5; 7 nucleotides match TRBD1. Germline CDR1 and CDR2: KGHSH and LQKENI. The CDR3 is 15 residues long. The V gene end was trimmed by 2 bases and the J gene end by 7 bases; junction bases not matched to a gene: 8. The CDR3 protein is CASSPKQGNWQPQHF. The DNA for the CDR3 is TGTGCCAGCTCACCAAAACAGGGGAATTGGCAGCCCCAGCATTTT.

This clone appeared once. J is TRBJ1-2 and V is TRBV5-1, with D possibly TRBD1 on 5 matching bases. The CDR3 loop spans 15 amino acids. Germline V gene data show CDR1 as SGHRS and CDR2 as YFSETQ. V was trimmed by 0 bases and J by 2 bases, leaving 11 bases between them. The CDR3, as DNA: TGCGCCAGCAGCTTGGCAAGTGGGGCGAACTATGGCTACACCTTC. It specifies CASSLASGANYGYTF.

The chain employs TRBV2 and TRBJ1-1, with unresolved D. The CDR3 spans 12 residues. Germline values: CDR1 SNHLY, CDR2 FYNNEI. Trimming removed 2 bases from V and 5 bases from J, with 6 bases in between. CDR3 nucleotide sequence: TGTGCCAGCAGTGAACCGCCTACTGAAGCTTTCTTT. Residues: CASSEPPTEAFF.

The chain uses TRBV11-3 and TRBJ1-2; D is possibly TRBD1 (6 bases). There are 10 residues in the CDR3. Germline-derived CDR1 and CDR2 are SGHNT and YENEEA. The CDR3 reads CFGQGSGYTF. CDR3 DNA sequence: TGTTTTGGGCAGGGGAGTGGCTACACCTTC.